These 27 T cell receptor beta chains originate from one sample sequenced in a study of blood T cell repertoires in COVID-19 (dated by TCRdb to 2019 to 2021). To prepare the library, the immunoSEQ multiplex PCR assay was applied. The source is immuneACCESS, and TCRdb retained only in-frame sequences with V and J called. Part of the clones is not carried over; for the studies checked, unresolved V genes explain less than half of this, and the remainder is unexplained. The sample has 45,000 to 65,000 clones on record, about 76% of them singletons. The ten largest clones represent 43% of the sample. The sequenced material came from peripheral blood. All receptors come from a man aged 65 to 85 with active or convalescent COVID-19.

The J gene is TRBJ1-6, the V gene TRBV29-1, with D possibly matching TRBD1 (6 bases). The CDR3 has 12 amino acids. Germline CDR1 is SQVTM and CDR2 is ANQGSEA. The CDR3 region has the DNA TGCGGCTCAGGGGATAGGAATTCACCCCTCCACTTT. Amino acids: CGSGDRNSPLHF.

The chain couples TRBV6-5 to TRBJ2-7; 7 nucleotides line up with TRBD1. Germline V CDR1 and CDR2: MNHEY, SVGAGI. This CDR3 contains 12 residues. The V gene end was trimmed by 6 bases and the J gene end by 3 bases; junction bases not matched to a gene: 2. The CDR3 loop is CASSRDSYEQYF. CDR3 sequence (DNA): TGTGCCAGCAGCCGGGACAGCTACGAGCAGTACTTC.

This rearrangement joins TRBV24-1 to TRBJ1-4; 7 nucleotides line up with TRBD1. There are 15 residues in the CDR3. V shed 2 bases, J shed 7 bases, and the junction held 6 bases outside the gene matches. Germline V gives CDR1 KGHDR, CDR2 SFDVKD. The CDR3 DNA reads TGTGCCACCAGTGATTCCAGACAGGGAGGTGAAAAACTGTTTTTT. Translated: CATSDSRQGGEKLFF.

The chain carries TRBV7-9 and TRBJ2-7; 12 nucleotides agree with TRBD2. CDR1 is SEHNR, CDR2 FQNEAQ, per germline (reference sequence). The length of the CDR3 is 18 residues. V trimming: 3 bases; J trimming: 2 bases; junction bases outside the gene matches: 11. In DNA, the CDR3 is TGTGCCAGCAGCTTTCCGACTAGCGGGAGTATTGGGCCCTACGAGCAGTACTTC. Its protein is CASSFPTSGSIGPYEQYF.

This clone was picked up a small number of times. In the same sample, other DNA sequences code for this CDR3. The V call is TRBV4-3, the J call TRBJ1-2, with D hard to call. Germline V gene lookup returns CDR1 LGHNA and CDR2 YSLEER. Trimming left V 0 bases short and J 2 bases short, with 10 bases between. The CDR3 runs to 15 residues. CDR3 coding DNA: TGCGCCAGCAGCCAAGATTCGGGAACCAACTATGGCTACACCTTC. Translating it yields CASSQDSGTNYGYTF.

The chain is built from TRBV7-2 and TRBJ2-2; 8 nucleotides match TRBD2. This CDR3 is built from 16 residues. V shed 1 base and J 6 bases; nucleotides not matched to a gene: 7. The V gene's germline CDR1 is SGHTA and CDR2 FQGNSA. CDR3 sequence reads: CASSLGLAGVAGELFF. DNA of the CDR3: TGTGCCAGCAGCTTAGGGCTAGCGGGTGTCGCCGGGGAGCTGTTTTTT.

The CDR3 region has the DNA TGCGCCAGCAGCGGCGGACTAGCGGGGTACACCGGGGAGCTGTTTTTT. Amino acids: CASSGGLAGYTGELFF. The chain joins TRBV5-1 to TRBJ2-2; 12 bases match TRBD2. The germline CDR1 and CDR2 sequences are SGHRS and YFSETQ. The CDR3 has 16 amino acids. The trim removed 4 bases at V and 3 bases at J, leaving 4 bases unmatched.

The CDR3 DNA reads TGCAGCGTTGCCCCCGGGACAGGGGGTCAGCCCCAGCATTTT. It codes for CSVAPGTGGQPQHF. V is TRBV29-1 and J is TRBJ1-5, with 11 bases lining up with TRBD1. CDR3 length equals 14 residues. J lost 6 bases, V lost 4 bases, and 5 bases had no gene match. Looked up from germline, CDR1 is SQVTM and CDR2 is ANQGSEA.

V and J are TRBV7-3 and TRBJ1-1, with D possibly TRBD1 on 6 matching bases. The V gene lost 5 bases and the J gene lost 5 bases, with 15 bases spanning the gap. CDR3 length: 14 residues. Germline V gene lookup returns CDR1 SGHTA and CDR2 FQGTGA. CDR3 region: CASSIVGGQTEAFF. In DNA form, the CDR3 reads TGTGCCAGCAGCATCGTGGGGGGGCAAACTGAAGCTTTCTTT.

This rearrangement joins TRBV5-6 to TRBJ1-1, with 9 nucleotides matching TRBD1. The germline gives CDR1 SGHDT, CDR2 YYEEEE. Losses at the gene ends were 3 bases for V and 6 bases for J; bases not matched to a gene: 9. This CDR3 is built from 15 residues. The CDR3 protein is CASSSGTGLMAEAFF. As DNA, the CDR3 is TGTGCCAGCAGCTCCGGGACAGGGCTTATGGCTGAAGCTTTCTTT.

The chain recombines TRBV7-2 with TRBJ2-5, with TRBD2 as a possible D gene (5 bases). The V gene's germline CDR1 is SGHTA and CDR2 FQGNSA. V dropped 6 bases and J dropped 4 bases, with 18 bases sitting between them. The CDR3 is 15 amino acids. The CDR3 loop reads CASSPNRGASETQYF. In DNA, the CDR3 is TGTGCCAGCAGTCCAAACCGGGGTGCGTCAGAGACCCAGTACTTC.

The chain combines TRBV7-3 with TRBJ2-3; 11 bases are a match to TRBD2. Per germline, CDR1 SGHTA and CDR2 FQGTGA. The trim removed 3 bases at V and 0 bases at J, leaving 5 bases unmatched. The CDR3 loop spans 17 amino acids. CDR3 coding DNA: TGTGCCAGCAGCTTTGATCCTAGCGGGGGGAGCACAGATACGCAGTATTTT. Translating gives CASSFDPSGGSTDTQYF.

The J gene is TRBJ2-1, the V gene TRBV11-2, with TRBD2 identical over 13 bases. CDR1 is SGHAT and CDR2 is FQNNGV in the germline V gene. With 4 bases clipped from V and 2 bases from J, the junction kept 5 bases outside the gene matches. This CDR3 is built from 17 residues. CDR3 sequence: CASSSRGLAGAYNEQFF. In DNA, the CDR3 is TGTGCCAGCAGCTCCCGAGGACTAGCGGGGGCCTACAATGAGCAGTTCTTC.

This sequence joins TRBV19 and TRBJ1-1; perhaps TRBD1 as D (5 bases). Germline V gene lookup returns CDR1 LNHDA and CDR2 SQIVND (reference sequence). The V and J ends lost 6 bases and 5 bases respectively, with 19 bases between them. The CDR3 is 15 residues long. CDR3 sequence (DNA): TGTGCCAGTAGCCTTGACAGCCCCTCCGGAACTGAAGCTTTCTTT. It translates to CASSLDSPSGTEAFF. Full variable domain (rest looked up from reference TRBV19 and TRBJ1-1): DGGITQSPKYLFRKEGQNVTLSCEQNLNHDAMYWYRQDPGQGLRLIYYSQIVNDFQKGDIAEGYSVSREKKESFPLTVTSAQKNPTAFYLCASSLDSPSGTEAFFGQGTRLTVV.

This clone was seen a handful of times. V is TRBV7-9 and J is TRBJ2-7; tentative D call: TRBD1 (6 bases). The CDR3 contains 14 residues. V was trimmed by 3 bases and J by 0 bases, leaving 9 bases between them. From germline, CDR1 is SEHNR and CDR2 FQNEAQ (reference sequence). The CDR3 region is CASSFGQPSYEQYF. CDR3 nucleotides: TGTGCCAGCAGCTTCGGACAGCCCTCCTACGAGCAGTACTTC.

This chain uses TRBV18 with TRBJ2-3; 9 bases agree with TRBD2. V shed 1 base and J 1 base; nucleotides not matched to a gene: 6. Germline CDR1 and CDR2: KGHSH and LQKENI. The CDR3 is made up of 17 amino acids. CDR3 bases: TGTGCCAGCTCACCACTACACCAGCGGGAGGGCACAGATACGCAGTATTTT. It yields the protein CASSPLHQREGTDTQYF.

The rearrangement links TRBV6-2 or TRBV6-3 to TRBJ1-4, with TRBD1 identical over 10 bases. V lost 6 bases, J lost 8 bases, and 6 bases stayed unmatched. Germline V gene lookup returns CDR1 MNHEY and CDR2 SVGEGT. This CDR3 spans 14 amino acids. CDR3 nucleotide sequence: TGTGCCAGCAGCCCCGGACAGGGGGGAGAAAAACTGTTTTTT. Translation: CASSPGQGGEKLFF.

This chain links TRBV6-1 with TRBJ1-1, with D possibly matching TRBD1 (5 bases). Deletions cut 0 bases from V and 7 bases from J, with 9 bases between. Germline values: CDR1 MNHNS, CDR2 SASEGT. This CDR3 comprises 13 residues. CDR3 bases: TGTGCCAGCAGTGAAGCAGGCCAGGGTGAAGCTTTCTTT. Protein sequence: CASSEAGQGEAFF.

This chain links TRBV7-9 with TRBJ1-2; D possibly corresponds to TRBD1 (5 bases). CDR3 length equals 15 residues. V lost 0 bases to trimming and J lost 3 bases, with 11 bases between them. Per the germline V gene, CDR1 is SEHNR and CDR2 is FQNEAQ (reference sequence). Written as DNA, the CDR3 is TGTGCCAGCAGCTTAGCAGGTGGGGCGGACTATGGCTACACCTTC. Translating it yields CASSLAGGADYGYTF.

The chain joins TRBV28 to TRBJ2-7, with a possible D match to TRBD1 (5 bases). The germline V gene encodes CDR1 MDHEN and CDR2 SYDVKM. The CDR3 runs to 14 residues. Trimming left V 6 bases short and J 3 bases short, with 15 bases between. CDR3 amino acids: CASSRALGHYEQYF. The CDR3 DNA sequence: TGTGCCAGCAGCCGCGCCCTTGGACACTACGAGCAGTACTTC.

The chain uses TRBV5-1 and TRBJ2-3; 9 bases align to TRBD2. Trimming took 3 bases from V and 0 from J; bases not matched to a gene: 8. Germline lookup yields CDR1 SGHRS and CDR2 YFSETQ. The CDR3 sequence is 17 residues long. CDR3 in amino acids: CASSSPLAGKSTDTQYF. CDR3 in DNA: TGCGCCAGCAGCTCGCCCCTAGCGGGGAAGAGCACAGATACGCAGTATTTT.

V gene TRBV24-1 combines with J gene TRBJ1-2; D perhaps matches TRBD1 (6 bases). Germline-derived CDR1 and CDR2 are KGHDR and SFDVKD. V lost 4 bases, J lost 4 bases, and 12 bases lay in between. The CDR3 loop spans 14 amino acids. CDR3 amino acids: CATSDTDRIYGYTF. The CDR3 coding sequence is TGTGCCACCAGTGACACCGACAGGATCTATGGCTACACCTTC.

The rearrangement links TRBV13 to TRBJ2-1; D is uncertain. There are 11 residues in the CDR3. V shed 2 bases and J shed 8 bases, with 4 bases lying between them. Germline CDR1 PRHDT, CDR2 FYEKMQ (reference sequence). The CDR3 nucleotides read TGTGCCAGCAGCTTATTAGATGAGCAGTTCTTC. This encodes CASSLLDEQFF.

The V and J genes are TRBV6-5 and TRBJ2-3, with 9 bases fitting TRBD1. Germline CDR1 is MNHEY and CDR2 is SVGAGI. V lost 7 bases and J lost 4; bases outside the gene matches: 3. The CDR3 has 13 amino acids. CDR3 sequence reads: CASNRDRADTQYF. CDR3 bases: TGTGCCAGCAATCGGGACAGGGCAGATACGCAGTATTTT.

V usage is TRBV27 and J usage is TRBJ1-2; TRBD1 might be the D (6 bases). Trimming took 3 bases from V and 6 from J, leaving 17 bases between them. Germline loops: CDR1 MNHEY, CDR2 SMNVEV (reference sequence). The CDR3 is 15 residues long. CDR3 sequence reads: CASSLGWGQFDGYTF. As DNA, the CDR3 is TGTGCCAGCAGTTTGGGCTGGGGGCAGTTCGATGGCTACACCTTC.

J is TRBJ2-7 and V is TRBV11-2; possibly TRBD2 for D (5 bases). Trimming took 2 bases from V and 0 from J, leaving 11 bases between them. The CDR3 consists of 15 residues. In germline, CDR1 is SGHAT, CDR2 FQNNGV. The CDR3 region is CASSLYPGSSYEQYF. CDR3 DNA sequence: TGTGCCAGCAGCTTATATCCGGGGAGCTCCTACGAGCAGTACTTC.

In this sample, this clone turned up a few times. The chain has TRBV4-1 and TRBJ2-1; 12 bases map to TRBD1. The J segment lost 9 bases and the V segment lost 5 bases, leaving 8 bases of the junction unmatched. The CDR3 runs to 15 residues. Germline V CDR1 and CDR2: MGHRA, YSYEKL. The CDR3 coding sequence is TGCGCCAGCAGCTCTACGGGACAGGGGGCGAGTGAGCAGTTCTTC. This sequence encodes CASSSTGQGASEQFF.